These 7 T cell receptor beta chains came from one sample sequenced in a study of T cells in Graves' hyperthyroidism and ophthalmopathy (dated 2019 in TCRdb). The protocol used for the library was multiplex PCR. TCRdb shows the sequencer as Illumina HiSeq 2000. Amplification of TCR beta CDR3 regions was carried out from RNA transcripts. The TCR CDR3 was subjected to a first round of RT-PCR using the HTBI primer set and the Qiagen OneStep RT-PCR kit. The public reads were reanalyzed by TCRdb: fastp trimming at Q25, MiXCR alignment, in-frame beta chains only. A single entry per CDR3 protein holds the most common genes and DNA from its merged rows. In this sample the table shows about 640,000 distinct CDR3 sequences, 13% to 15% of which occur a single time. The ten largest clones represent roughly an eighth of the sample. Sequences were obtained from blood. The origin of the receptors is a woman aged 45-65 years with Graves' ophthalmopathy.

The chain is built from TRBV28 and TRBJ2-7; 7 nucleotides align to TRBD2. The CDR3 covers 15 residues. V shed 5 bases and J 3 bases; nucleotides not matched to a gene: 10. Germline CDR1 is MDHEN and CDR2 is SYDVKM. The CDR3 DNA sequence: TGTGCCAGCAGTGCGCTAGCGGAGGGAGACTACGAGCAGTACTTC. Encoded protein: CASSALAEGDYEQYF. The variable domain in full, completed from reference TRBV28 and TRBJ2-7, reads DVKVTQSSRYLVKRTGEKVFLECVQDMDHENMFWYRQDPGLGLRLIYFSYDVKMKEKGDIPEGYSVSREKKERFSLILESASTNQTSMYLCASSALAEGDYEQYFGPGTRLTVT.

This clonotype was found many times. CDR3 nucleotide sequence: TGTGCCAGCAGCTTAGGGACTAGCGGGAATAGTGCAGATACGCAGTATTTT. This sequence encodes CASSLGTSGNSADTQYF. This chain joins TRBV11-2 and TRBJ2-3, with 12 bases that match TRBD2. V shed 1 base and J 4 bases; nucleotides not matched to a gene: 6. CDR3 length: 17 amino acids. Germline CDR1 SGHAT, CDR2 FQNNGV.

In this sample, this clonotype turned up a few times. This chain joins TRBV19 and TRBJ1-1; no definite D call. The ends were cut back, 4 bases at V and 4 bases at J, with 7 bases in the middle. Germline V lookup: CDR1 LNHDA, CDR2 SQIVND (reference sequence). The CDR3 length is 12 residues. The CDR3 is CASSTWTTEAFF. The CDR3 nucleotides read TGTGCCAGTAGTACCTGGACCACTGAAGCTTTCTTT.

CDR3 loop: CASSIVGASSGANVLTF. CDR3 nucleotide sequence: TGTGCCAGTAGTATAGTGGGCGCATCCTCTGGGGCCAACGTCCTGACTTTC. The J gene is TRBJ2-6, the V gene TRBV19; D unclear. The V gene lost 1 base and the J gene lost 0 bases, with 10 bases spanning the gap. Germline V CDR1 and CDR2: LNHDA, SQIVND (reference sequence). The CDR3 covers 17 residues. Full variable domain (missing parts from reference TRBV19 and TRBJ2-6): DGGITQSPKYLFRKEGQNVTLSCEQNLNHDAMYWYRQDPGQGLRLIYYSQIVNDFQKGDIAEGYSVSREKKESFPLTVTSAQKNPTAFYLCASSIVGASSGANVLTFGAGSRLTVL.

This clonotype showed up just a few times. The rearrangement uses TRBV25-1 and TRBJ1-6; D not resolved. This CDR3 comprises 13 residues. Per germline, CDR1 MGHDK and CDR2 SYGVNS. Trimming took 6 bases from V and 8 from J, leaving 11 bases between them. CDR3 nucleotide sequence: TGTGCCAGCAGGGTGGCAGAACATTCACCCCTCCACTTT. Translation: CASRVAEHSPLHF.

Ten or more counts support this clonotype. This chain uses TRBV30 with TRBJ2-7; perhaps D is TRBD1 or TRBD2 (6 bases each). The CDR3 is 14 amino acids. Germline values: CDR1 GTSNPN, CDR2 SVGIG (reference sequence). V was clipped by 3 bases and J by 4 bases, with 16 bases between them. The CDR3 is CAWRPTGAEYEQYF. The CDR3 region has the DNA TGTGCCTGGAGGCCGACGGGGGCAGAATACGAGCAGTACTTC. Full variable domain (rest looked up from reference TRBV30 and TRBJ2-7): SQTIHQWPATLVQPVGSPLSLECTVEGTSNPNLYWYRQAAGRGLQLLFYSVGIGQISSEVPQNLSASRPQDRQFILSSKKLLLSDSGFYLCAWRPTGAEYEQYFGPGTRLTVT.

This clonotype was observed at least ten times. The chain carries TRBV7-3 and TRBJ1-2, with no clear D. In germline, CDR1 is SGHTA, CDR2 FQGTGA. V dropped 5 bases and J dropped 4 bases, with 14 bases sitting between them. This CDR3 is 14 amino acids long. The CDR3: CASSPYRLSYGYTF. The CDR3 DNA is TGTGCCAGCAGCCCATACCGACTTTCCTATGGCTACACCTTC.